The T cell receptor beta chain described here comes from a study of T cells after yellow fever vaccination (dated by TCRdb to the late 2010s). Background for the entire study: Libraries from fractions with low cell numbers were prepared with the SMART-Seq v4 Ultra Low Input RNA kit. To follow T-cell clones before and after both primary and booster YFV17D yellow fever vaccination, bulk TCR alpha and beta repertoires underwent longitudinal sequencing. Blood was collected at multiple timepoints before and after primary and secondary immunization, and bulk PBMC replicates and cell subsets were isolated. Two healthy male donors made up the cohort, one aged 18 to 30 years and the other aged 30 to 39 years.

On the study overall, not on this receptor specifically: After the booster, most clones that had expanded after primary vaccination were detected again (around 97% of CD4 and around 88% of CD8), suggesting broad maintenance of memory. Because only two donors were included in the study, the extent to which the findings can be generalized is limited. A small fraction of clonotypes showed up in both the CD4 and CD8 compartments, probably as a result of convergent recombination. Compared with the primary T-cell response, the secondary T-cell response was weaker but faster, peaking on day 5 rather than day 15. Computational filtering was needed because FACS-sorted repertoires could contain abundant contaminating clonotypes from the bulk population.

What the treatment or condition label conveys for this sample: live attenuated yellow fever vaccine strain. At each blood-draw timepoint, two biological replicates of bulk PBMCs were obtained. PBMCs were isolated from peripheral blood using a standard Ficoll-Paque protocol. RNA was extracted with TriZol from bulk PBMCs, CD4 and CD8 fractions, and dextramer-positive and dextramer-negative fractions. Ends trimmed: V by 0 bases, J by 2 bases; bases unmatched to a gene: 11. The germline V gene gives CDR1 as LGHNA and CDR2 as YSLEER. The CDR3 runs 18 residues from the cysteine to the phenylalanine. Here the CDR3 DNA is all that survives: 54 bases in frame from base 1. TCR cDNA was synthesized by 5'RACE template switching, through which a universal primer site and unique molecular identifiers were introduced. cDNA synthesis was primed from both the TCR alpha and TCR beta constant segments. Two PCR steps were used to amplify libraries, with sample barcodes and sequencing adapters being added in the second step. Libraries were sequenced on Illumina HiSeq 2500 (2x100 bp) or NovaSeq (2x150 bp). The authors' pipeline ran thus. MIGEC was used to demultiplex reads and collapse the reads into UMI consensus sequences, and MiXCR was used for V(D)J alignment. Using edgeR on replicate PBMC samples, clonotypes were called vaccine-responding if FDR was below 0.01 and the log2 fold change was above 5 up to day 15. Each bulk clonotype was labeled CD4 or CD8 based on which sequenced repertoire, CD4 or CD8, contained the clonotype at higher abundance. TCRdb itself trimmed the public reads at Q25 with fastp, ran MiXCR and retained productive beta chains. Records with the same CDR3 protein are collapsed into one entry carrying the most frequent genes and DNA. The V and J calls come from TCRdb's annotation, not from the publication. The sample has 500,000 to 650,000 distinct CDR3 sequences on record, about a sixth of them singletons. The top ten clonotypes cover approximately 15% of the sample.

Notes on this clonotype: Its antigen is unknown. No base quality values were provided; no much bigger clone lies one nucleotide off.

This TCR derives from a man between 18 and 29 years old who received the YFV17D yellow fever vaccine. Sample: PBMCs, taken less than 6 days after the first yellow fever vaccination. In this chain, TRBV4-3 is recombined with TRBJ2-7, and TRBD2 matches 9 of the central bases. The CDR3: CASSQDKGSGGFTYEQYF. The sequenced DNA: TGCGCCAGCAGCCAAGACAAGGGTAGCGGGGGTTTTACCTACGAGCAGTACTTC.